Each of the 26 T cell receptor beta chains below was sequenced from the same sample in a study of blood T cell repertoires in COVID-19. This table comes from immunoSEQ multiplex PCR, and its TCRdb copy is limited to in-frame clones, with some not included. The data show about 210,000 clones, with about four fifths seen just once and 7.6% held by the top ten. Input material: peripheral blood. The receptors stem from a woman aged 50 to 65 with active or convalescent COVID-19.

V gene TRBV5-6 combines with J gene TRBJ1-5; possibly TRBD1 for D (6 bases). Trimming took off 3 bases at V and 6 bases at J, with 13 bases between the two ends. Germline V gene data show CDR1 as SGHDT and CDR2 as YYEEEE. The CDR3 spans 14 residues. The CDR3 spells CASSSTGKGQPQHF. CDR3 nucleotides: TGTGCCAGCAGCTCGACAGGAAAGGGTCAGCCCCAGCATTTT.

As for this clone: Other nucleotide sequences in the sample specify the same CDR3. This chain uses TRBV11-2 with TRBJ2-5; no clear D. Germline assignment: CDR1 SGHAT and CDR2 FQNNGV. The CDR3 runs to 12 residues. V was shortened by 1 base and J by 5 bases, with 5 bases between the two germline ends. The CDR3 sequence is CASSLGRETQYF. CDR3 sequence (DNA): TGTGCCAGCAGCTTAGGTCGGGAGACCCAGTACTTC.

The chain recombines TRBV5-1 with TRBJ2-7, with D unresolved. Germline-derived CDR1 and CDR2 are SGHRS and YFSETQ. This CDR3 is built from 13 residues. The ends were cut back, 1 base at V and 2 bases at J, with 7 bases in the middle. CDR3 DNA: TGCGCCAGCAGCTTGAACCAGGCCTACGAGCAGTACTTC. Translation: CASSLNQAYEQYF.

J is TRBJ2-7 and V is TRBV18; 7 positions match TRBD1. The CDR3 totals 12 residues. Germline loops: CDR1 KGHSH, CDR2 LQKENI. V gave up 2 bases and J gave up 5 bases; unmatched junction bases: 0. The CDR3 DNA follows: TGTGCCAGCTCACCAGGGACAGACGAGCAGTACGTC. It codes for CASSPGTDEQYV.

The gene calls are TRBV5-6 and TRBJ2-1, with D maybe TRBD2 (6 bases). This CDR3 comprises 14 residues. V was shortened by 6 bases and J by 4 bases, with 14 bases between the two germline ends. Looked up from germline, CDR1 is SGHDT and CDR2 is YYEEEE. For the CDR3, the DNA is TGTGCCAGCACTGGAGGGGTTGTATACAATGAGCAGTTCTTC. It is translated as CASTGGVVYNEQFF.

The rearrangement links TRBV5-1 to TRBJ2-2, with 11 bases identical to TRBD2. Losses at the gene ends were 3 bases for V and 5 bases for J; bases not matched to a gene: 0. The CDR3 length is 14 residues. The germline V gene has CDR1 SGHRS and CDR2 YFSETQ. In DNA, the CDR3 is TGCGCCAGCAGCTGGACTAGCGGGACCGGGGAGCTGTTTTTT. Its protein is CASSWTSGTGELFF.

The V gene is TRBV5-1, the J gene TRBJ2-1, with TRBD2 identical over 9 bases. The J segment lost 6 bases and the V segment lost 1 base, leaving 11 bases of the junction unmatched. The CDR3 is 17 amino acids. CDR1 and CDR2 from the germline V gene are SGHRS and YFSETQ. The CDR3 loop reads CASSLRSSGTSGNEQFF. The CDR3 bases are TGCGCCAGCAGCTTGCGCTCTAGCGGGACCTCCGGCAATGAGCAGTTCTTC.

The chain recombines TRBV19 with TRBJ1-5; D not resolved. This CDR3 comprises 13 residues. V was cut by 5 bases and J by 3 bases, with 8 bases left in between. CDR1 and CDR2 (germline): LNHDA, SQIVND (reference sequence). The CDR3 nucleotides read TGTGCCAGTAGTCCGACACACAATCAGCCCCAGCATTTT. This translates into CASSPTHNQPQHF.

In its sample, this clone was seen once. The genes are TRBV7-6 and TRBJ2-2, with D perhaps TRBD2 (5 bases). The CDR3 extends over 17 amino acids. CDR1 is SGHVS, CDR2 FNYEAQ, per germline. Trimming cost V 1 base and J 2 bases, with 14 bases left between them. The CDR3 bases are TGTGCCAGCAGCTTAGATTTTGCGGGCCGTAACACCGGGGAGCTGTTTTTT. The encoded protein is CASSLDFAGRNTGELFF.

The chain carries TRBV28 and TRBJ2-7; 10 bases align to TRBD2. Germline trimming cut 7 bases from V and 3 bases from J; bases unmatched to any gene: 9. The germline V gene encodes CDR1 MDHEN and CDR2 SYDVKM. The CDR3 covers 15 residues. The CDR3 spells CASTTGLAVFYEQYF. As DNA, the CDR3 is TGTGCCAGCACCACTGGACTAGCGGTCTTCTACGAGCAGTACTTC.

The chain recombines TRBV19 with TRBJ2-1; TRBD1 matches at 7 bases. The CDR3 is made up of 14 amino acids. V lost 5 bases to trimming and J lost 12 bases; unmatched junction nucleotides: 13. The germline CDR1 and CDR2 sequences are LNHDA and SQIVND (reference sequence). CDR3 sequence: CASSLPRQGFLQFF. The CDR3, as DNA: TGTGCCAGTAGTCTCCCTCGACAGGGTTTTCTGCAGTTCTTC.

CDR3 nucleotides: TGTGCCAGCAGCCCCCCGCTCGGACAGAGGGGAAGTGGGGCCAACGTCCTGACTTTC. Amino acids: CASSPPLGQRGSGANVLTF. The chain combines TRBV5-4 with TRBJ2-6; D is perhaps TRBD1 (6 bases). CDR3 length equals 19 residues. Germline V gene sequence: CDR1 SGHNT, CDR2 YYREEE (reference sequence). V was pared by 4 bases and J by 3 bases, with 23 bases between.

This clone occurred a few times. V and J are TRBV10-3 and TRBJ2-1, with D unresolved. CDR1 is ENHRY, CDR2 SYGVKD, per germline. This CDR3 has 13 residues. The V and J ends lost 0 bases and 4 bases respectively, with 4 bases between them. The CDR3 spells CAISESQYNEQFF. In DNA, the CDR3 is TGTGCCATCAGTGAGTCACAATACAATGAGCAGTTCTTC.

The CDR3 DNA follows: TGTGCCAGCCGTGCTGGCGGGAGATCCTACAATGAGCAGTTCTTC. Translation gives CASRAGGRSYNEQFF. The chain links TRBV2 to TRBJ2-1, with 7 bases that match TRBD2. V shed 8 bases, J shed 1 base, and the junction held 8 bases outside the gene matches. This CDR3 region has 15 residues. The germline gives CDR1 SNHLY, CDR2 FYNNEI. Full variable domain (outside the CDR3, taken from reference TRBV2 and TRBJ2-1): EPEVTQTPSHQVTQMGQEVILRCVPISNHLYFYWYRQILGQKVEFLVSFYNNEISEKSEIFDDQFSVERPDGSNFTLKIRSTKLEDSAMYFCASRAGGRSYNEQFFGPGTRLTVL.

The rearrangement links TRBV5-3 to TRBJ2-1, with 9 bases lining up with TRBD2. TRBV5-3 is an ORF for which the function is uncertain. V was clipped by 3 bases and J by 8 bases; unmatched bases: 15. The CDR3 runs 17 residues. CDR3 sequence: CARSSEPISGGQHEQFF. Here the CDR3 DNA reads TGTGCCAGAAGCTCGGAACCTATAAGCGGGGGGCAACATGAGCAGTTCTTC.

The CDR3 bases are TGTGCCAGTGCCCGACAGTTTCAAGAGACCCAGTACTTC. Translating it yields CASARQFQETQYF. The chain recombines TRBV19 with TRBJ2-5; maybe TRBD1 (5 bases). The CDR3 is made up of 13 amino acids. Germline V gene lookup returns CDR1 LNHDA and CDR2 SQIVND (reference sequence). Trimming left V 8 bases short and J 2 bases short, with 12 bases between.

This clone was counted only a few times. The V call is TRBV7-2, the J call TRBJ1-3; D is unclear. Between the trimmed V and J ends, which lost 5 bases and 8 bases, there was a span of 7 bases. The CDR3 has 11 residues. The V gene's germline CDR1 is SGHTA and CDR2 FQGNSA. In DNA, the CDR3 is TGTGCCAGCAGCGTGGCGGACACCATATATTTT. Translating it yields CASSVADTIYF.

This clone was detected only once. The V and J genes are TRBV29-1 and TRBJ2-7, with TRBD1 as a possible D gene (6 bases). The germline V gene has CDR1 SQVTM and CDR2 ANQGSEA. Between the trimmed V and J ends, which lost 4 bases and 3 bases, there was a span of 7 bases. This CDR3 comprises 11 residues. CDR3 amino acids: CSVAGVYEQYF. The CDR3, as DNA: TGCAGCGTTGCAGGGGTCTACGAGCAGTACTTC.

This clone appeared a single time. The genes are TRBV30 and TRBJ2-1; tentative D call: TRBD2 (6 bases). The CDR3 runs to 13 residues. Germline V lookup: CDR1 GTSNPN, CDR2 SVGIG (reference sequence). Trimming pared 5 bases from V and 5 bases from J, leaving 13 bases between. The CDR3 region has the DNA TGTGCCTGGTCGGGACTCTCGAACAATGAGCAGTTCTTC. Translated, it gives CAWSGLSNNEQFF.

Only a few counts were recorded for this clone. The genes are TRBV28 and TRBJ2-1, with 7 bases aligning to TRBD2. V shed 7 bases, J shed 8 bases, and the junction held 14 bases outside the gene matches. CDR1 is MDHEN, CDR2 SYDVKM, per germline. This CDR3 comprises 15 residues. CDR3 in DNA: TGTGCCAGCATCACCCGTTCGGGGGGAGCACATGAGCAGTTCTTC. This gives the protein CASITRSGGAHEQFF.

The chain couples TRBV10-2 to TRBJ2-1; no definite D call. Per germline, CDR1 WSHSY and CDR2 SAAADI. This CDR3 contains 13 residues. Trimming removed 8 bases at V and 0 bases at J, with 8 bases between. The CDR3 DNA is TGCGCCAGCCTGGCAATCTCCTACAATGAGCAGTTCTTC. It encodes CASLAISYNEQFF.

This clone was observed once. The rearrangement joins TRBV5-6 to TRBJ2-2, with a weak D call TRBD2 (6 bases). The germline V gene encodes CDR1 SGHDT and CDR2 YYEEEE. The germline V and J ends were trimmed by 4 bases and 5 bases, with 9 bases remaining between them. The CDR3 is 13 residues long. Written as DNA, the CDR3 is TGTGCCAGCAGCCCGGACTATACCGGGGAGCTGTTTTTT. It translates to CASSPDYTGELFF. Combining the CDR3 with reference TRBV5-6 and TRBJ2-2 gives the whole variable domain DAGVTQSPTHLIKTRGQQVTLRCSPKSGHDTVSWYQQALGQGPQFIFQYYEEEERQRGNFPDRFSGHQFPNYSSELNVNALLLGDSALYLCASSPDYTGELFFGEGSRLTVL.

This chain links TRBV4-1 with TRBJ1-1; no clear D gene. The V and J ends lost 4 bases and 0 bases respectively, with 9 bases between them. Germline CDR1 MGHRA, CDR2 YSYEKL. This CDR3 has 14 residues. As DNA, the CDR3 is TGCGCCAGCAGCCGAGCGACTTTGAACACTGAAGCTTTCTTT. Translation gives CASSRATLNTEAFF.

The rearrangement links TRBV5-6 to TRBJ2-1; no reliable D call. There are 14 residues in the CDR3. Trimming took off 4 bases at V and 4 bases at J, with 12 bases between the two ends. The V gene's germline CDR1 is SGHDT and CDR2 YYEEEE. The chain's CDR3 is CASSPVLEYNEQFF. For the CDR3, the DNA is TGTGCCAGCAGCCCAGTACTGGAGTACAATGAGCAGTTCTTC.

V is TRBV3-1 (or the pseudogene TRBV3-2) and J is TRBJ2-2, with D possibly matching TRBD2 (5 bases). V was cut by 4 bases and J by 1 base, with 7 bases left in between. The CDR3 has 14 residues. CDR1 LGHDT and CDR2 YNNKEL come from the germline V gene (reference sequence). The DNA of the CDR3 is TGTGCCAGCAGCCTCAGCGGGAACACCGGGGAGCTGTTTTTT. It specifies CASSLSGNTGELFF.

The chain is built from TRBV2 and TRBJ1-4; no clear D gene. The CDR3 contains 15 residues. The germline CDR1 and CDR2 sequences are SNHLY and FYNNEI. Trimming pared 0 bases from V and 7 bases from J, leaving 12 bases between. The chain's CDR3 is CASSEATRGVEKLFF. For the CDR3, the DNA is TGTGCCAGCAGTGAAGCTACTCGGGGAGTTGAAAAACTGTTTTTT.